These 21 T cell receptor beta chains came from one sample sequenced in a study of blood T cell repertoires in COVID-19. The protocol was immunoSEQ multiplex PCR, while the TCRdb copy is restricted to in-frame clones and leaves out a portion. The table includes more than 300,000 clones, roughly four fifths detected once. Material: PBMCs or T cells enriched from blood (not recorded which). The receptors derive from a woman aged 45-65 years who had recovered from COVID-19.

This clone has just one count. This chain connects TRBV4-1 to TRBJ1-6; 9 nucleotides agree with TRBD1. The junction had 10 bases not matched to a gene; V was cut back by 4 bases and J by 3 bases. This CDR3 spans 18 amino acids. Germline CDR1 is MGHRA and CDR2 is YSYEKL. CDR3 in amino acids: CASSLRTGAIIYNSPLHF. CDR3 DNA: TGCGCCAGCAGCCTTCGGACAGGGGCGATAATCTATAATTCACCCCTCCACTTT.

This clone was detected only a few times. The chain links TRBV29-1 to TRBJ2-1; 8 bases line up with TRBD2. The germline gives CDR1 SQVTM, CDR2 ANQGSEA. V lost 3 bases to trimming and J lost 5 bases; unmatched junction nucleotides: 6. The CDR3 length is 14 residues. Here the CDR3 DNA reads TGCAGCGTTGATACTAGCGGACTTAACAATGAGCAGTTCTTC. It is translated as CSVDTSGLNNEQFF.

The chain recombines TRBV19 with TRBJ1-1; TRBD1 matches at 7 bases. Germline V CDR1 and CDR2: LNHDA, SQIVND (reference sequence). The CDR3 totals 12 residues. The ends lost 3 bases at V and 9 bases at J; junction bases unmatched: 4. The CDR3 DNA reads TGTGCCAGTAGTATCAGGGGGGAAAAAGCTTTCTTT. The encoded protein is CASSIRGEKAFF.

The V gene is TRBV20-1, the J gene TRBJ2-1, with D possibly matching TRBD2 (6 bases). V lost 3 bases and J lost 1, with 16 bases in between. The germline CDR1 and CDR2 sequences are DFQATT and SNEGSKA (reference sequence). The CDR3 sequence is 16 residues long. The CDR3 DNA follows: TGCAGTGCTAGTGTCCCCGGGGCGGGATCCTACAATGAGCAGTTCTTC. Translated: CSASVPGAGSYNEQFF.

This clone was seen more than once but under ten times. The CDR3 is CASRTGANQPQHF. Written as DNA, the CDR3 is TGTGCCAGCAGGACAGGGGCAAATCAGCCCCAGCATTTT. V gene TRBV12-3 or TRBV12-4 combines with J gene TRBJ1-5; the match to TRBD1 covers 8 bases. The J segment lost 4 bases and the V segment lost 6 bases, leaving 2 bases of the junction unmatched. This CDR3 region has 13 residues.

V usage is TRBV9 and J usage is TRBJ1-3, with TRBD1 matching 12 bases. The CDR3 has 17 residues. Germline-derived CDR1 and CDR2 are SGDLS and YYNGEE. V lost 3 bases to trimming and J lost 0 bases; unmatched junction nucleotides: 4. The CDR3 region has the DNA TGTGCCAGCAGCGCCGGGACAGGGGGCTTCTCTGGAAACACCATATATTTT. This translates into CASSAGTGGFSGNTIYF.

The chain is built from TRBV7-2 and TRBJ1-2; D is undetermined. The germline V and J ends were trimmed by 4 bases and 3 bases, with 27 bases remaining between them. Germline assignment: CDR1 SGHTA and CDR2 FQGNSA. The CDR3 is 19 amino acids. The CDR3 DNA reads TGTGCCAGCAGCTCGTTACTAGCGAACGGGTCCAATGGTGACTATGGCTACACCTTC. Residues: CASSSLLANGSNGDYGYTF.

This rearrangement joins TRBV28 to TRBJ1-2; D is possibly TRBD1 (5 bases). CDR1 and CDR2 from the germline V gene are MDHEN and SYDVKM. V was cut by 3 bases and J by 7 bases, with 18 bases left in between. The CDR3 sequence is 15 residues long. The CDR3 DNA reads as TGTGCCAGCAGTTTCGTAGGGGCGCGGGGGGGTGGCTACACCTTC. It translates to CASSFVGARGGGYTF.

This chain links TRBV5-4 with TRBJ2-7; tentative D call: TRBD2 (5 bases). The length of the CDR3 is 13 residues. Trimming removed 7 bases at V and 6 bases at J, with 17 bases between. Germline lookup yields CDR1 SGHNT and CDR2 YYREEE (reference sequence). The CDR3 bases are TGTGCCAGCTGGGTGAGAGGGAGTGGCGAGCAGTACTTC. This gives the protein CASWVRGSGEQYF.

V is TRBV19 and J is TRBJ1-2; 7 bases match TRBD1. In germline, CDR1 is LNHDA, CDR2 SQIVND (reference sequence). The CDR3 loop spans 15 amino acids. V was pared by 5 bases and J by 3 bases, with 9 bases of the junction left unmatched. CDR3 protein: CASSSRRQGDYGYTF. CDR3 nucleotide sequence: TGTGCCAGTAGTTCCCGACGACAGGGCGACTATGGCTACACCTTC.

The chain joins TRBV3-1 (or the pseudogene TRBV3-2) to TRBJ2-3, with TRBD1 matching 7 bases. The CDR3 has 17 amino acids. Germline lookup yields CDR1 LGHDT and CDR2 YNNKEL (reference sequence). The V gene end was trimmed by 3 bases and the J gene end by 0 bases; junction bases not matched to a gene: 9. The CDR3 protein is CASSHQQGPISTDTQYF. Written as DNA, the CDR3 is TGTGCCAGCAGCCATCAACAGGGGCCTATAAGCACAGATACGCAGTATTTT.

This chain uses TRBV2 with TRBJ1-2; TRBD1 agrees at 10 bases. This CDR3 has 14 residues. The germline V gene encodes CDR1 SNHLY and CDR2 FYNNEI. With 6 bases clipped from V and 6 bases from J, the junction kept 7 bases outside the gene matches. CDR3 DNA: TGTGCCAGCAGCCAAGACAGGGGGCGGGATGGCTACACCTTC. It is translated as CASSQDRGRDGYTF. Based on the CDR3 plus reference TRBV2 and TRBJ1-2, the full variable domain is EPEVTQTPSHQVTQMGQEVILRCVPISNHLYFYWYRQILGQKVEFLVSFYNNEISEKSEIFDDQFSVERPDGSNFTLKIRSTKLEDSAMYFCASSQDRGRDGYTFGSGTRLTVV.

V and J are TRBV7-9 and TRBJ2-7, with D maybe TRBD1 (5 bases). CDR1 SEHNR and CDR2 FQNEAQ come from the germline V gene (reference sequence). The CDR3 is 13 amino acids. Deletions cut 5 bases from V and 5 bases from J, with 13 bases between. The CDR3 nucleotides read TGTGCCAGCAGCAAAGACAGTTTCCACGAGCAGTACTTC. Translating it yields CASSKDSFHEQYF.

DNA for the CDR3: TGTGCCAGCAGCGGAAAAACGGGACTCCCGATCACCGGGGAGCTGTTTTTT. Protein: CASSGKTGLPITGELFF. This chain uses TRBV9 with TRBJ2-2; TRBD2 might be the D (6 bases). CDR1 SGDLS and CDR2 YYNGEE come from the germline V gene. Deletions cut 3 bases from V and 4 bases from J, with 19 bases between. The length of the CDR3 is 17 residues.

This clone was detected only a few times. V gene TRBV6-2 or TRBV6-3 combines with J gene TRBJ1-3; 7 nucleotides agree with TRBD1. The V gene's germline CDR1 is MNHEY and CDR2 SVGEGT. This CDR3 is 15 amino acids long. V was pared by 5 bases and J by 0 bases, with 4 bases of the junction left unmatched. CDR3 in DNA: TGTGCCAGCAGTCGACAGGGATACTCTGGAAACACCATATATTTT. This gives the protein CASSRQGYSGNTIYF.

The genes are TRBV7-9 and TRBJ2-1; D remains ambiguous. Trimming pared 5 bases from V and 0 bases from J, leaving 11 bases between. There are 15 residues in the CDR3. Germline-derived CDR1 and CDR2 are SEHNR and FQNEAQ (reference sequence). CDR3 region: CASSRGELSYNEQFF. The CDR3 region has the DNA TGTGCCAGCAGCCGAGGAGAGCTCTCCTACAATGAGCAGTTCTTC.

This clone was found once. The V and J genes are TRBV7-2 and TRBJ2-7; the D gene is possibly TRBD1 (5 bases). This CDR3 is built from 14 residues. Trimming cost V 1 base and J 4 bases, with 11 bases left between them. Germline V gene lookup returns CDR1 SGHTA and CDR2 FQGNSA. The CDR3 protein is CASSLVHQGYEQYF. The CDR3 bases are TGTGCCAGCAGCTTAGTGCACCAGGGATACGAGCAGTACTTC.

The chain uses TRBV5-4 and TRBJ1-6, with TRBD1 identical over 10 bases. The CDR3 is made up of 15 amino acids. V was clipped by 1 base and J by 7 bases; unmatched bases: 2. The germline gives CDR1 SGHNT, CDR2 YYREEE (reference sequence). The CDR3 sequence: CASSLPGQGNSPLHF. The CDR3 coding sequence is TGTGCCAGCAGCTTGCCGGGACAGGGGAATTCACCCCTCCACTTT.

This rearrangement joins TRBV7-9 to TRBJ2-2; D remains unclear. The CDR3 runs to 13 residues. The V end was cut by 3 bases, the J end by 7 bases, with 9 bases between. The germline gives CDR1 SEHNR, CDR2 FQNEAQ (reference sequence). The CDR3 spells CASSFSGSGELFF. CDR3 bases: TGTGCCAGCAGCTTTTCTGGTAGCGGGGAGCTGTTTTTT.

V is TRBV7-9 and J is TRBJ1-3; D ambiguous. The CDR3 spans 16 residues. Trimming took off 5 bases at V and 4 bases at J, with 18 bases between the two ends. Germline-derived CDR1 and CDR2 are SEHNR and FQNEAQ (reference sequence). The CDR3 DNA is TGTGCCAGCAGCGACTCTGGAGGAACACCAGGAAACACCATATATTTT. It is translated as CASSDSGGTPGNTIYF.

V gene TRBV10-1 combines with J gene TRBJ1-1; D is possibly TRBD1 (6 bases). Trimming shortened V by 8 bases and J by 2 bases, and 12 bases separated the two germline ends. The V gene's germline CDR1 is WNHNN and CDR2 SYGVQD (reference sequence). The CDR3 has 13 residues. CDR3 in DNA: TGCGCCAGCGAGGACAGACTTAACACTGAAGCTTTCTTT. This translates into CASEDRLNTEAFF.